This T cell receptor beta chain was documented in a study of early T cells in non-severe SARS-CoV-2 infection. Looked up from germline, CDR1 is MDHEN and CDR2 is SYDVKM. The J segment lost 11 bases and the V segment lost 3 bases, leaving 14 bases of the junction unmatched. The length of the CDR3 is 17 residues. TCRdb re-analysed the 5' RACE reads in MiXCR, keeping a single row per CDR3 protein. The profile shows roughly 35,000 distinct CDR3 sequences, about 5.3% of them singletons. The source material was whole blood. This receptor was identified in an adult who was a healthcare worker with PCR-confirmed SARS-CoV-2 infection or an uninfected control (not recorded which). This rearrangement joins TRBV28 to TRBJ2-3; 13 bases line up with TRBD2. The CDR3 loop is CASSLRAGLAGRRGQYF. The CDR3 DNA follows: TGTGCCAGCAGTTTGAGAGCGGGACTAGCGGGGAGGAGGGGGCAGTATTTT.